These 16 T cell receptor beta chains were all obtained from the same sample, sequenced in a study of cytomegalovirus exposure and HLA in healthy donors. The PCR used 60 Vbeta and 13 Jbeta primers. Libraries were prepared by immunoSEQ multiplex PCR; TCRdb keeps only in-frame clonotypes and omits some of them. The specimen's table records 75,000 to 95,000 clones. The sample comprised PBMCs. These receptor sequences come from a girl between 5 and 17 years old in good health and CMV-seropositive.

The chain combines TRBV7-2 with TRBJ1-2; D gene ambiguous. V was clipped by 1 base and J by 8 bases, with 11 bases between them. CDR3 length: 13 amino acids. Germline CDR1 reads SGHTA; CDR2 reads FQGNSA. The DNA for the CDR3 is TGTGCCAGCAGCTTAGGGGGAGGAGGAGGCTACACCTTC. It is translated as CASSLGGGGGYTF.

The rearrangement joins TRBV30 to TRBJ2-7; a possible D gene is TRBD1 (6 bases). The CDR3 is made up of 15 amino acids. CDR1 and CDR2 (germline): GTSNPN, SVGIG (reference sequence). V was cut by 2 bases and J by 2 bases, with 16 bases left in between. The CDR3 DNA sequence: TGTGCCTGGAGTCAGATCCGGGACACCCCCTACGAGCAGTACGTC. Translated: CAWSQIRDTPYEQYV.

The rearrangement links TRBV9 to TRBJ1-1; 11 bases fit TRBD1. V lost 0 bases, J lost 3 bases, and 4 bases stayed unmatched. Germline CDR1 SGDLS, CDR2 YYNGEE. This CDR3 region has 16 residues. The CDR3: CASSVAGQGVHTEAFF. CDR3 nucleotide sequence: TGTGCCAGCAGCGTAGCGGGACAGGGGGTGCACACTGAAGCTTTCTTT.

This sequence joins TRBV27 and TRBJ1-1; the D gene is possibly TRBD1 (6 bases). The V gene's germline CDR1 is MNHEY and CDR2 SMNVEV (reference sequence). CDR3 length: 14 residues. V lost 5 bases to trimming and J lost 2 bases, with 12 bases between them. As DNA, the CDR3 is TGTGCCAGCAGTCTAAGACAGGTCAACACTGAAGCTTTCTTT. Protein product: CASSLRQVNTEAFF.

This rearrangement joins TRBV5-6 to TRBJ2-7; D unclear. CDR1 SGHDT and CDR2 YYEEEE come from the germline V gene. This CDR3 region has 12 residues. V was trimmed by 3 bases and J by 2 bases, leaving 6 bases between them. The CDR3 nucleotides read TGTGCCAGCAGCTCGGTGACCTACGAGCAGTACTTC. This translates into CASSSVTYEQYF.

The CDR3: CATTGDSTDTQYF. CDR3 bases: TGTGCCACCACAGGGGATAGCACAGATACGCAGTATTTT. The rearrangement joins TRBV28 to TRBJ2-3, with 7 positions matching TRBD1. Germline trimming cut 10 bases from V and 0 bases from J; bases unmatched to any gene: 4. This CDR3 has 13 amino acids. CDR1 and CDR2 (germline): MDHEN, SYDVKM.

The CDR3 protein is CATSTTDSVETQYF. The CDR3 DNA sequence: TGTGCCACCAGCACAACCGACAGTGTTGAGACCCAGTACTTC. The chain uses TRBV15 and TRBJ2-5, with D tentatively TRBD1 (5 bases). The CDR3 is 14 residues long. The germline V gene has CDR1 LNHNV and CDR2 YYDKDF (reference sequence). Trimming left V 4 bases short and J 5 bases short, with 14 bases between.

This chain uses TRBV5-1 with TRBJ2-3; 10 nucleotides agree with TRBD1. The CDR3 has 17 amino acids. J was trimmed by 3 bases and V by 0 bases; bases with no gene match: 7. Per the germline V gene, CDR1 is SGHRS and CDR2 is YFSETQ. CDR3 region: CASSLGGQGRTTDTQYF. The DNA for the CDR3 is TGCGCCAGCAGCTTGGGGGGACAGGGGAGGACTACAGATACGCAGTATTTT.

Written as DNA, the CDR3 is TGCGCCAGCAGCTTTAGCGGGGGGGCGGAAGAGACCCAGTACTTC. Translation gives CASSFSGGAEETQYF. This chain uses TRBV5-1 with TRBJ2-5; TRBD2 agrees at 11 bases. J gave up 3 bases and V 2 bases, and 3 bases lay outside the gene matches. CDR1 is SGHRS, CDR2 YFSETQ, per germline. This CDR3 is 15 amino acids long.

The chain uses TRBV7-6 and TRBJ1-6, with 7 nucleotides matching TRBD1. This CDR3 has 14 residues. Germline-derived CDR1 and CDR2 are SGHVS and FNYEAQ. The junction had 5 bases not matched to a gene; V was cut back by 5 bases and J by 7 bases. The CDR3 loop is CASSRGQTNSPLHF. The CDR3 bases are TGTGCCAGCAGCAGGGGACAGACAAATTCACCCCTCCACTTT. Based on the CDR3 plus reference TRBV7-6 and TRBJ1-6, the full variable domain is GAGVSQSPRYKVTKRGQDVALRCDPISGHVSLYWYRQALGQGPEFLTYFNYEAQQDKSGLPNDRFSAERPEGSISTLTIQRTEQRDSAMYRCASSRGQTNSPLHFGNGTRLTVT.

The chain combines TRBV7-6 with TRBJ1-6; D remains unclear. CDR3 length equals 17 residues. Trimming removed 1 base from V and 0 bases from J, with 10 bases in between. The germline CDR1 and CDR2 sequences are SGHVS and FNYEAQ. CDR3 sequence: CASSLEFASSYNSPLHF. In nucleotides, the CDR3 is TGTGCCAGCAGCTTAGAGTTCGCTAGCTCCTATAATTCACCCCTCCACTTT.

This chain links TRBV20-1 with TRBJ1-2; unclear D gene. Trimming shortened V by 6 bases and J by 7 bases, and 9 bases separated the two germline ends. The CDR3 length is 10 residues. CDR1 is DFQATT, CDR2 SNEGSKA, per germline (reference sequence). CDR3 in DNA: TGCAGTGCCAGCGTCGGTGGCTACACCTTC. This codes for CSASVGGYTF.

V usage is TRBV13 and J usage is TRBJ1-4; 7 nucleotides agree with TRBD1. V trimming: 8 bases; J trimming: 7 bases; junction bases outside the gene matches: 4. This CDR3 region has 12 residues. The germline CDR1 and CDR2 sequences are PRHDT and FYEKMQ (reference sequence). CDR3 in DNA: TGTGCCAGCGCATCAGGGGGTGAAAAACTGTTTTTT. Its translation is CASASGGEKLFF. Using reference TRBV13 and TRBJ1-4 for the parts outside the CDR3, the full variable domain is AAGVIQSPRHLIKEKRETATLKCYPIPRHDTVYWYQQGPGQDPQFLISFYEKMQSDKGSIPDRFSAQQFSDYHSELNMSSLELGDSALYFCASASGGEKLFFGSGTQLSVL.

The V gene is TRBV7-2, the J gene TRBJ2-5, with 7 bases aligning to TRBD1. The CDR3 contains 13 residues. The J segment lost 4 bases and the V segment lost 8 bases, leaving 7 bases of the junction unmatched. Germline-derived CDR1 and CDR2 are SGHTA and FQGNSA. The CDR3 nucleotides read TGTGCCAGCTCGAAGGGGGCCGGAGAGACCCAGTACTTC. Translating gives CASSKGAGETQYF.

Comments on this clone: Other DNA sequences of this sample code for an identical CDR3. The J gene is TRBJ2-7, the V gene TRBV5-5, with D unclear. The CDR3 loop spans 11 amino acids. V was pared by 3 bases and J by 3 bases, with 4 bases between. CDR1 is SGHKS, CDR2 YYEKEE, per germline (reference sequence). The DNA for the CDR3 is TGTGCCAGCAGCTCAAACTACGAGCAGTACTTC. This gives the protein CASSSNYEQYF.

This chain links TRBV7-6 with TRBJ1-5; D is perhaps TRBD1 (5 bases). Germline assignment: CDR1 SGHVS and CDR2 FNYEAQ. This CDR3 has 13 residues. Deletions cut 5 bases from V and 3 bases from J, with 8 bases between. The CDR3 reads CASSPGFNQPQHF. The CDR3 region has the DNA TGTGCCAGCAGCCCAGGGTTCAATCAGCCCCAGCATTTT.